This T cell receptor beta chain came from a study of CXCR3-negative and CXCR3-positive naive CD8 T cells. Overall study results and limits: In CXCR3-positive naive cells, the TRB CDR3s were more hydrophobic than in CXCR3-negative naive cells.

Comments on this clonotype: Its antigen remains unknown.

The TRB libraries of cDNA were built by UMI-labeled 5' RACE. With the 5' RACE reads reprocessed, TCRdb shows one record per CDR3 protein and no DNA. Recorded for this sample: about 6,900 distinct CDR3 sequences. The germline V gene has CDR1 SQVTM and CDR2 ANQGSEA. The CDR3 is made up of 11 amino acids. V usage is TRBV29-1 and J usage is TRBJ1-1. The specimen was naive CXCR3+ CD8+ T cells from blood. Regarding subset: CD45RO-CCR7+CD27+CD95- naive CD8+ T cells expressing CXCR3 (TNR3+). This receptor was obtained from a human donor in good health. Some clones in this sample may be carry-over from other donors' samples. The CDR3 loop is CSVEVDGEAFF.